The next 5 T cell receptor beta chains were all read from a single sample in a study of cytomegalovirus exposure and HLA in healthy donors. The PCR ran on 60 Vbeta and 13 Jbeta primers. The data were produced by immunoSEQ multiplex PCR, yet TCRdb's version contains in-frame clones alone and is incomplete. The sample carries some 140,000 clones, 60% to 85% recorded once. The material sequenced was PBMCs. The receptor source for this set is a woman in her 40s in good health and CMV-seronegative.

The chain links TRBV5-6 to TRBJ1-4; tentatively, D is TRBD1 (6 bases). Germline V CDR1 and CDR2: SGHDT, YYEEEE. V lost 3 bases and J 5 bases, leaving 14 bases between the germline ends. CDR3 size: 15 residues. Written as DNA, the CDR3 is TGTGCCAGCAGCTCGCCCAGTAGGGGGAATGAAAAACTGTTTTTT. Its translation: CASSSPSRGNEKLFF.

The rearrangement uses TRBV5-4 and TRBJ2-7, with D possibly TRBD1 on 5 matching bases. V was clipped by 4 bases and J by 3 bases, with 17 bases between them. CDR1 is SGHNT and CDR2 is YYREEE in the germline V gene (reference sequence). This CDR3 is built from 15 residues. CDR3 in amino acids: CASSAPGFEDYEQYF. The CDR3 DNA sequence: TGTGCCAGCAGCGCTCCAGGGTTCGAGGACTACGAGCAGTACTTC.

This clone has only a few counts. The rearrangement uses TRBV5-1 and TRBJ2-3, with TRBD1 as a possible D gene (5 bases). Germline V gene sequence: CDR1 SGHRS, CDR2 YFSETQ. Trimming shortened V by 2 bases and J by 0 bases, and 10 bases separated the two germline ends. CDR3 size: 15 residues. The CDR3 loop reads CASSLDQGSTDTQYF. The CDR3 region has the DNA TGCGCCAGCAGCTTAGATCAGGGTAGCACAGATACGCAGTATTTT. The variable domain in full, completed from reference TRBV5-1 and TRBJ2-3, reads KAGVTQTPRYLIKTRGQQVTLSCSPISGHRSVSWYQQTPGQGLQFLFEYFSETQRNKGNFPGRFSGRQFSNSRSEMNVSTLELGDSALYLCASSLDQGSTDTQYFGPGTRLTVL.

The chain carries TRBV27 and TRBJ2-2; TRBD1 agrees at 9 bases. CDR1 MNHEY and CDR2 SMNVEV come from the germline V gene (reference sequence). This CDR3 has 16 residues. V dropped 2 bases and J dropped 6; count of bases not matched to a gene: 7. This CDR3 reads CASSLIGTGHAGELFF. The DNA for the CDR3 is TGTGCCAGCAGTTTAATAGGGACAGGGCATGCCGGGGAGCTGTTTTTT.

In regard to this clone: The junction shows a germline mismatch at one end, possibly a read error. V gene TRBV7-9 combines with J gene TRBJ2-5; maybe TRBD1 (6 bases). Germline CDR1 SEHNR, CDR2 FQNEAQ (reference sequence). The CDR3 loop spans 12 amino acids. The CDR3 DNA follows: TGTTCCAGCAGCAGACAGGAGGAGACCCAGTACTTC. This encodes CSSSRQEETQYF.